Below are 28 T cell receptor beta chains sequenced from a single sample in a study of T-cell memory formation after mild COVID-19. TCRdb independently ran MiXCR on the 5' RACE reads; one entry per CDR3 protein. This sample has 340,000 or so distinct CDR3 sequences; approximately 13% occur once, and the top ten carry around 21%. The sequenced sample was PBMCs or a T cell subset sorted from them (not recorded which). The source of these receptors is a man younger than 35 who had mild COVID-19 (a few samples of this study predate the infection). Cell type and time point are not known.

This clonotype was recorded only once. This CDR3 is CASSYSGEAYNEQFF. The CDR3 DNA is TGTGCCAGCAGCTATAGCGGAGAGGCCTACAATGAGCAGTTCTTC. J is TRBJ2-1 and V is TRBV11-3; maybe TRBD2 (6 bases). Per the germline V gene, CDR1 is SGHNT and CDR2 is YENEEA. CDR3 length: 15 amino acids. V was shortened by 4 bases and J by 2 bases, with 12 bases between the two germline ends.

CDR3 in amino acids: CASSQDRDRAAFF. CDR3 coding DNA: TGCGCCAGCAGCCAAGACCGAGACAGGGCAGCTTTCTTT. The rearrangement joins TRBV4-3 to TRBJ1-1, with 7 positions matching TRBD1. The V and J ends lost 0 bases and 10 bases, in that order; junction bases with no gene match: 5. CDR1 and CDR2 (germline): LGHNA, YSLEER. The length of the CDR3 is 13 residues.

This clonotype has more than one count but fewer than ten. The chain joins TRBV18 to TRBJ1-4, with no clear D. Germline V gene data show CDR1 as KGHSH and CDR2 as LQKENI. The CDR3 covers 16 residues. V was trimmed by 3 bases and J by 3 bases, leaving 14 bases between them. The CDR3: CASSPHPPGSNEKLFF. The CDR3 nucleotides read TGTGCCAGCTCACCTCATCCCCCCGGGTCTAATGAAAAACTGTTTTTT.

Ten or more counts support this clonotype. The chain employs TRBV30 and TRBJ1-1; D not resolved. Trimming cost V 0 bases and J 2 bases, with 7 bases left between them. Germline-derived CDR1 and CDR2 are GTSNPN and SVGIG (reference sequence). This CDR3 contains 13 residues. CDR3 region: CAWSVEGNTEAFF. CDR3 DNA sequence: TGTGCCTGGAGTGTTGAGGGCAACACTGAAGCTTTCTTT.

A few counts support this clonotype. The chain combines TRBV12-3 or TRBV12-4 with TRBJ2-7; no clear D gene. Trimming removed 0 bases at V and 5 bases at J, with 5 bases between. The length of the CDR3 is 12 residues. The CDR3 nucleotides are TGTGCCAGCAGTTTAGCGTCCCACGAGCAGTACGTC. Translated: CASSLASHEQYV.

The gene calls are TRBV11-1 and TRBJ2-1; TRBD2 might be the D (6 bases). The germline V and J ends were trimmed by 1 base and 10 bases, with 14 bases remaining between them. Germline CDR1 reads SGHAT; CDR2 reads FQDESV (reference sequence). There are 14 residues in the CDR3. CDR3 sequence reads: CASSLVGGPGEQFF. In DNA form, the CDR3 reads TGTGCCAGCAGCTTAGTCGGGGGACCAGGAGAGCAGTTCTTC.

This clonotype has a handful of counts. The CDR3: CASSQTPGRNSGNTIYF. As DNA, the CDR3 is TGCGCCAGCAGCCAAACTCCTGGACGGAACTCTGGAAACACCATATATTTT. The chain has TRBV4-3 and TRBJ1-3, with D unclear. The CDR3 extends over 17 amino acids. Germline loops: CDR1 LGHNA, CDR2 YSLEER. V lost 2 bases, J lost 0 bases, and 14 bases lay in between.

The chain recombines TRBV10-3 with TRBJ2-2; the D gene is possibly TRBD1 (6 bases). CDR3 length equals 14 residues. Germline CDR1 and CDR2: ENHRY and SYGVKD. V was shortened by 10 bases and J by 5 bases, with 17 bases between the two germline ends. The CDR3 coding sequence is TGTGCCAGCAGCCCGGGACACCTGACCGGGGAGCTGTTTTTT. Amino acid sequence: CASSPGHLTGELFF.

The J gene is TRBJ2-2, the V gene TRBV20-1; a weak D match, TRBD2 (5 bases). The CDR3 has 16 amino acids. V dropped 0 bases and J dropped 4 bases, with 15 bases sitting between them. Per germline, CDR1 DFQATT and CDR2 SNEGSKA (reference sequence). CDR3 region: CSARDVRARGTGELFF. The CDR3 nucleotides are TGCAGTGCTAGAGATGTGCGGGCACGGGGCACCGGGGAGCTGTTTTTT.

This clonotype came up many times. The J gene is TRBJ2-1, the V gene TRBV5-1; TRBD2 matches 12 bases. Trimming removed 0 bases from V and 6 bases from J; junction bases left unmatched: 4. The CDR3 sequence is 16 residues long. Germline V gene sequence: CDR1 SGHRS, CDR2 YFSETQ. CDR3 sequence reads: CASSLGTGLAGNEQFF. Here the CDR3 DNA reads TGCGCCAGCAGCTTGGGGACGGGACTAGCGGGCAATGAGCAGTTCTTC.

V usage is TRBV6-2 or TRBV6-3 and J usage is TRBJ1-6; D is ambiguous. V dropped 2 bases and J dropped 7 bases, with 9 bases sitting between them. Per the germline V gene, CDR1 is MNHEY and CDR2 is SVGEGT. The CDR3 loop spans 14 amino acids. The CDR3 DNA is TGTGCCAGCAGTTACGTAGCGGAGAATTCACCCCTCCACTTT. It is translated as CASSYVAENSPLHF.

The chain is built from TRBV7-3 and TRBJ2-3; D not certain. This CDR3 is 15 amino acids long. Germline CDR1 SGHTA, CDR2 FQGTGA. V lost 5 bases, J lost 4 bases, and 16 bases lay in between. This CDR3 is CASSRDPDVSDTQYF. The DNA of the CDR3 is TGTGCCAGCAGCAGAGACCCCGACGTCTCAGATACGCAGTATTTT.

This clonotype has just a few counts. The V call is TRBV15, the J call TRBJ1-2; TRBD1 is a possible D gene (5 bases). Germline CDR1 and CDR2: LNHNV and YYDKDF (reference sequence). V lost 0 bases and J 10 bases, leaving 18 bases between the germline ends. The CDR3 contains 15 residues. The CDR3 reads CATSRDKDRVIYYTF. The CDR3 DNA reads TGTGCCACCAGCAGAGATAAAGACAGAGTCATCTACTACACCTTC.

This clonotype was observed a few times. The rearrangement joins TRBV7-2 to TRBJ1-2; D perhaps matches TRBD1 (5 bases). This CDR3 contains 14 residues. Germline values: CDR1 SGHTA, CDR2 FQGNSA. V lost 6 bases to trimming and J lost 1 base, with 12 bases between them. CDR3 residues: CASSLGQHNYGYTF. The CDR3 DNA reads TGTGCCAGCAGTTTGGGGCAGCATAACTATGGCTACACCTTC.

The chain links TRBV25-1 to TRBJ1-1, with a weak D call TRBD1 (5 bases). This CDR3 region has 15 residues. Germline values: CDR1 MGHDK, CDR2 SYGVNS. Trimming shortened V by 4 bases and J by 5 bases, and 17 bases separated the two germline ends. This CDR3 is CASSASRDGGTEAFF. As DNA, the CDR3 is TGTGCCAGCAGTGCGAGCCGGGACGGAGGGACTGAAGCTTTCTTT. The entire variable domain, with the rest obtained from reference TRBV25-1 and TRBJ1-1, is as follows: EADIYQTPRYLVIGTGKKITLECSQTMGHDKMYWYQQDPGMELHLIHYSYGVNSTEKGDLSSESTVSRIRTEHFPLTLESARPSHTSQYLCASSASRDGGTEAFFGQGTRLTVV.

This clonotype was seen more than once but under ten times. The chain joins TRBV11-2 to TRBJ1-4; maybe TRBD1 (6 bases). The V and J ends lost 5 bases and 2 bases respectively, with 9 bases between them. This CDR3 has 14 residues. Germline V gene data show CDR1 as SGHAT and CDR2 as FQNNGV. Written as DNA, the CDR3 is TGTGCCAGCAGCACAGGGTATACTAATGAAAAACTGTTTTTT. This codes for CASSTGYTNEKLFF. The full variable domain, with the rest looked up from reference TRBV11-2 and TRBJ1-4, is EAGVAQSPRYKIIEKRQSVAFWCNPISGHATLYWYQQILGQGPKLLIQFQNNGVVDDSQLPKDRFSAERLKGVDSTLKIQPAKLEDSAVYLCASSTGYTNEKLFFGSGTQLSVL.

This clonotype was seen a few times. This chain joins TRBV4-2 and TRBJ1-6; TRBD1 might be the D (6 bases). The germline gives CDR1 LGHNA, CDR2 YNFKEQ. V was trimmed by 3 bases and J by 3 bases, leaving 9 bases between them. CDR3 size: 15 residues. The CDR3 DNA reads as TGTGCCAGCAGCCAGCTCAGGGGCTATAATTCACCCCTCCACTTT. Translating gives CASSQLRGYNSPLHF.

In DNA form, the CDR3 reads TGTGCCACCAGCGTCCGGGGGGCCCAGGATACGCAGTATTTT. Translating gives CATSVRGAQDTQYF. This sequence joins TRBV15 and TRBJ2-3, with a possible D match to TRBD2 (7 bases). The CDR3 sequence is 14 residues long. V was trimmed by 5 bases and J by 6 bases, leaving 15 bases between them. Germline assignment: CDR1 LNHNV and CDR2 YYDKDF (reference sequence).

The CDR3 sequence is CASTTPRTANSPLHF. Here the CDR3 DNA reads TGTGCCAGCACCACGCCCAGGACAGCAAATTCACCCCTCCACTTT. J is TRBJ1-6 and V is TRBV6-5; possibly TRBD1 for D (6 bases). V lost 7 bases to trimming and J lost 7 bases, with 17 bases between them. CDR1 and CDR2 from the germline V gene are MNHEY and SVGAGI. This CDR3 comprises 15 residues.

The sample holds a few counts of this clonotype. The chain employs TRBV2 and TRBJ2-7, with no clear D. The CDR3 spans 13 residues. In germline, CDR1 is SNHLY, CDR2 FYNNEI. V shed 4 bases and J shed 3 bases, with 10 bases lying between them. The CDR3 spells CASSADTFYEQYF. In nucleotides, the CDR3 is TGTGCCAGCAGTGCTGACACCTTCTACGAGCAGTACTTC.

This clonotype was seen only a few times. This chain connects TRBV12-3 or TRBV12-4 to TRBJ2-1; no definite D call. Trimming removed 3 bases from V and 1 base from J, with 10 bases in between. The CDR3 runs 15 residues. The CDR3, as DNA: TGTGCCAGCAGTTTGGGTACGGAATCCTACAATGAGCAGTTCTTC. Amino acids: CASSLGTESYNEQFF.

This clonotype has a handful of counts. This sequence joins TRBV12-3 or TRBV12-4 and TRBJ2-2; D is unresolved. The CDR3 runs to 15 residues. V was cut by 3 bases and J by 4 bases, with 12 bases left in between. The CDR3 DNA sequence: TGTGCCAGCAGTTTTGGACGTACGGGCACCGGGGAGCTGTTTTTT. The encoded protein is CASSFGRTGTGELFF.

This clonotype came up a few times. The V gene is TRBV28, the J gene TRBJ2-3; possible D gene TRBD1, 6 bases. Germline CDR1 and CDR2: MDHEN and SYDVKM. CDR3 length: 13 amino acids. V gave up 4 bases and J gave up 2 bases, with 7 bases separating them. As DNA, the CDR3 is TGTGCCAGCAGTTGGACAGCCACAGATACGCAGTATTTT. Amino acids: CASSWTATDTQYF.

The gene calls are TRBV4-1 and TRBJ1-5; 10 nucleotides line up with TRBD1. Germline V CDR1 and CDR2: MGHRA, YSYEKL. The length of the CDR3 is 15 residues. The trim removed 3 bases at V and 7 bases at J, leaving 6 bases unmatched. CDR3 residues: CASSQTGTGDQPQHF. The CDR3 DNA reads TGCGCCAGCAGCCAGACCGGGACAGGGGACCAGCCCCAGCATTTT.

This chain uses TRBV7-9 with TRBJ2-4; D is possibly TRBD1 (5 bases). Germline values: CDR1 SEHNR, CDR2 FQNEAQ (reference sequence). Trimming cost V 5 bases and J 15 bases, with 17 bases left between them. The CDR3 is 12 amino acids. CDR3 nucleotides: TGTGCCAGCAGCAGGGGATTCGGCCCCAGGTACTTC. Protein: CASSRGFGPRYF.

This clonotype has a count of ten or more. The chain uses TRBV5-4 and TRBJ1-1, with D perhaps TRBD1 (6 bases). Trimming removed 6 bases at V and 0 bases at J, with 15 bases between. In germline, CDR1 is SGHNT, CDR2 YYREEE (reference sequence). This CDR3 contains 15 residues. CDR3 in DNA: TGTGCCAGCACCGAGCCGGGACATATGAACACTGAAGCTTTCTTT. It codes for CASTEPGHMNTEAFF.

There are a few counts of this clonotype. V gene TRBV12-5 combines with J gene TRBJ1-3; D is perhaps TRBD1 (5 bases). In germline, CDR1 is LGHNT, CDR2 FRNRAP. The CDR3 is 18 amino acids. V lost 1 base and J lost 4, with 20 bases in between. For the CDR3, the DNA is TGTGCTAGTGGTTTGGGGAAGATGGGCAGGGCAGGAGGAAACACCATATATTTT. Protein sequence: CASGLGKMGRAGGNTIYF.

This clonotype was seen more than once but under ten times. The rearrangement links TRBV28 to TRBJ2-5, with a possible D match to TRBD2 (5 bases). Germline V lookup: CDR1 MDHEN, CDR2 SYDVKM. This CDR3 is built from 14 residues. Trimming left V 8 bases short and J 3 bases short, with 16 bases between. The CDR3 DNA sequence: TGTGCCAGCGTTCCGGTGGGGAGAGAAGAGACCCAGTACTTC. Translating gives CASVPVGREETQYF.